The source of this TCR beta chain is a study of cytotoxic CD8 clonotypes in ibrutinib-treated CLL. Study context: Within the patient group, roughly 12 were relapsed/refractory and roughly 14 treatment-naive, and around 17 were IGHV unmutated.

Produced via immunoSEQ multiplex PCR; TCRdb's table is partial and in-frame only. This table has approximately 210,000 clones, 72% appearing once. The specimen comprised PBMCs, sampled after 24 months of ibrutinib treatment. This TCR was sampled from a human donor with chronic lymphocytic leukemia.

CDR3 in DNA: TGTGCCAGCAGCTTGGGGGGCCTGGTCCAGCCCCAGCATTTT. Its translation is CASSLGGLVQPQHF. This chain connects TRBV7-9 to TRBJ1-5, with D maybe TRBD1 (6 bases). CDR3 length: 14 amino acids. CDR1 SEHNR and CDR2 FQNEAQ come from the germline V gene (reference sequence). Deletions cut 3 bases from V and 7 bases from J, with 13 bases between.